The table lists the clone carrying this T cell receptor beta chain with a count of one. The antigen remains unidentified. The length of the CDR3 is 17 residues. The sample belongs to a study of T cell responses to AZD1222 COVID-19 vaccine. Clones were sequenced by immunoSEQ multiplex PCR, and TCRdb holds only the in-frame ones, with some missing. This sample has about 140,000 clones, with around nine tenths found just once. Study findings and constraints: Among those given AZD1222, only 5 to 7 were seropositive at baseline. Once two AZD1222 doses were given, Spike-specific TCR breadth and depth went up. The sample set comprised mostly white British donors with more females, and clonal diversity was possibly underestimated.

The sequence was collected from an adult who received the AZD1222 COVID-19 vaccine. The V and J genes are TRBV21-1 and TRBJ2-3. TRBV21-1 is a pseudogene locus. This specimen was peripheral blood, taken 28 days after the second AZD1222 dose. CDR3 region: CASSNCGGRKSTDTQYF. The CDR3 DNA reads TGTGCCAGCAGCAACTGCGGTGGGCGGAAGAGCACAGATACGCAGTATTTT.